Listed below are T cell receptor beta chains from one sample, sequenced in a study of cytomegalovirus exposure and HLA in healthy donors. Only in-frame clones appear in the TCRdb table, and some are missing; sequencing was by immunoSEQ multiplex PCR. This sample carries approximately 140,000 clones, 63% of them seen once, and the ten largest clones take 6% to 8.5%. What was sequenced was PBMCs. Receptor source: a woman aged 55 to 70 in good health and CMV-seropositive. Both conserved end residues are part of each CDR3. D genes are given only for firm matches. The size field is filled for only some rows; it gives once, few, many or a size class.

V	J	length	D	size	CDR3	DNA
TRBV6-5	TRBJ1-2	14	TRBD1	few	CASSWDRARDGYTF	TGTGCCAGCAGTTGGGACAGGGCGAGGGATGGCTACACCTTC
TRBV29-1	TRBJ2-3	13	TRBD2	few	CSSSGSQTDTQYF	TGCAGCAGTAGCGGGAGTCAGACAGATACGCAGTATTTT
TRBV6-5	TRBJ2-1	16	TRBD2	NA	CASSYRSGRAANEQFF	TGTGCCAGCAGTTACCGTAGCGGGAGGGCAGCCAATGAGCAGTTCTTC
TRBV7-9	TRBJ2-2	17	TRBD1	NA	CASSLGGTGANTGELFF	TGTGCCAGCAGCTTAGGGGGGACAGGGGCCAACACCGGGGAGCTGTTTTTT
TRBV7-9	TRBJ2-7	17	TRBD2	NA	CASSLDPQGLAVYEQYF	TGTGCCAGCAGCTTAGACCCCCAGGGACTAGCGGTTTACGAGCAGTACTTC
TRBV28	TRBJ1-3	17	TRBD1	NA	CASSSDRGLQAGNTIYF	TGTGCCAGCAGTTCCGACAGGGGGCTTCAAGCTGGAAACACCATATATTTT
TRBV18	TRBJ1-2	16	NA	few	CASSPGDVEEYRGYTF	TGTGCCAGCTCACCGGGCGACGTGGAGGAATATCGGGGCTACACCTTC
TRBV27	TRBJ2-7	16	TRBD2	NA	CASSIGLAGVGYEQYF	TGTGCCAGCAGTATCGGACTAGCGGGAGTAGGATACGAGCAGTACTTC
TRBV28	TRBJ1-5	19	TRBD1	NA	CASSFPGTGASYSNQPQHF	TGTGCCAGCAGTTTCCCCGGGACAGGGGCCTCCTATAGCAATCAGCCCCAGCATTTT
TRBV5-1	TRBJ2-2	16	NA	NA	CASSLVSGTNTGELFF	TGCGCCAGCAGCTTGGTCTCGGGGACGAACACCGGGGAGCTGTTTTTT
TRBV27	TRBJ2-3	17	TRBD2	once	CASSPTLGGSTTDTQYF	TGTGCCAGCAGTCCTACCCTAGGCGGGAGTACCACAGATACGCAGTATTTT
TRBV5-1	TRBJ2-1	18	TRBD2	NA	CASSLLSGTLAPYNEQFF	TGCGCCAGCAGCTTGCTTAGCGGGACCCTAGCCCCCTACAATGAGCAGTTCTTC
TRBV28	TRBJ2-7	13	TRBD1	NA	CASSSGQNYEQYF	TGTGCCAGCAGCTCGGGACAGAACTACGAGCAGTACTTC
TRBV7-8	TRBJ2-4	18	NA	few	CASSQDRGIRVAKNIQYF	TGTGCCAGCAGCCAGGACAGAGGGATACGGGTAGCCAAAAACATTCAGTACTTC
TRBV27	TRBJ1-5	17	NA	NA	CASSLSAYGVSNQPQHF	TGTGCCAGCAGTTTATCCGCGTACGGGGTTAGCAATCAGCCCCAGCATTTT
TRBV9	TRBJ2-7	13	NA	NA	CASSVDSTYEQYF	TGTGCCAGCAGCGTAGATAGTACCTACGAGCAGTACTTC
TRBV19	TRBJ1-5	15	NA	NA	CASSIGRGGGQPQHF	TGTGCCAGTAGTATTGGCAGGGGAGGGGGTCAGCCCCAGCATTTT
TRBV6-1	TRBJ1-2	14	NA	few	CASTLDNPNYGYTF	TGTGCCAGCACCCTGGACAACCCTAACTATGGCTACACCTTC
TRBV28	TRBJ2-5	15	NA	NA	CASNPTVSPTGTQYF	TGTGCCAGCAACCCAACGGTGAGCCCTACGGGGACCCAGTACTTC
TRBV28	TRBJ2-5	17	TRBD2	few	CASSLPVASGSGETQYF	TGTGCCAGCAGTTTACCCGTGGCTAGCGGGAGTGGAGAGACCCAGTACTTC
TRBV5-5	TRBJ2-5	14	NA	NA	CASTPGLGQETQYF	TGTGCCAGCACCCCCGGACTGGGACAAGAGACCCAGTACTTC
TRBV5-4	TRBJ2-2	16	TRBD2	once	CASSLSPAGAVGELFF	TGTGCCAGCAGCTTGTCCCCAGCGGGAGCGGTCGGGGAGCTGTTTTTT
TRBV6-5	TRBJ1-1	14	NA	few	CASSYSPTNTEAFF	TGTGCCAGCAGTTACTCGCCCACAAACACTGAAGCTTTCTTT
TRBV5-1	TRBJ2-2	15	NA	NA	CASSLGQRDSGELFF	TGCGCCAGCAGCTTGGGACAGCGAGATTCCGGGGAGCTGTTTTTT
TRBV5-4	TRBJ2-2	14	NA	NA	CASSLDRGGRELFF	TGTGCCAGCAGCTTGGACAGGGGAGGACGGGAGCTGTTTTTT
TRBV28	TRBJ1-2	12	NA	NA	CASSLRLYGYTF	TGTGCCAGCAGTTTACGTTTGTATGGCTACACCTTC
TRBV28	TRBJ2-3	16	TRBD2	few	CASSSRAGSSTDTQYF	TGTGCCAGCAGTTCCCGAGCGGGGTCTAGCACAGATACGCAGTATTTT
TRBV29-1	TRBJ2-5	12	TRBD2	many	CSVLAGQETQYF	TGCAGCGTTCTAGCGGGCCAAGAGACCCAGTACTTC
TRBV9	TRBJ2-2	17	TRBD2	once	CASSVAVAGGGGGELFF	TGTGCCAGCAGCGTAGCGGTGGCGGGAGGAGGAGGCGGGGAGCTGTTTTTT
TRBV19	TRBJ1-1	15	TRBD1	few	CASSIGGTGGTEAFF	TGTGCCAGTAGTATCGGGGGGACAGGGGGCACTGAAGCTTTCTTT
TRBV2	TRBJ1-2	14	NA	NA	CASHGQPVDYGYTF	TGTGCCAGCCATGGGCAGCCGGTGGACTATGGCTACACCTTC
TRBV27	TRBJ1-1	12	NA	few	CASSQSGAEAFF	TGTGCCAGCAGTCAATCAGGGGCTGAAGCTTTCTTT
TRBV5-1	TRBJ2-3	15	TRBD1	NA	CASSRGQGIADTQYF	TGCGCCAGCAGCAGGGGACAGGGTATAGCAGATACGCAGTATTTT
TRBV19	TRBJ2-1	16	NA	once	CASSIIRQGPYNEQFF	TGTGCCAGTAGTATAATCAGGCAGGGCCCTTACAATGAGCAGTTCTTC
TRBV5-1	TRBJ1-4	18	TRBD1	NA	CASSLGDGQGAANEKLFF	TGCGCCAGCAGCTTGGGGGACGGGCAGGGGGCCGCTAATGAAAAACTGTTTTTT
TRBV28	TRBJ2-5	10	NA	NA	CASPKETQYF	TGTGCCAGCCCCAAAGAGACCCAGTACTTC
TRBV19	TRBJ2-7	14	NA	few	CASRSAGSEYEQYF	TGTGCCAGTAGATCGGCTGGTAGCGAGTACGAGCAGTACTTC
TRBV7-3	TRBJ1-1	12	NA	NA	CASSSVNTEAFF	TGTGCCAGCAGTTCAGTGAACACTGAAGCTTTCTTT
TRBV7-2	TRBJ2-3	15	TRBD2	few	CASSRGTRATDTQYF	TGTGCCAGCAGCAGGGGGACTAGGGCGACAGATACGCAGTATTTT
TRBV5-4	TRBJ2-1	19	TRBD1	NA	CASSPPRQPGTGVYNEQFF	TGTGCCAGCAGCCCCCCCCGACAACCCGGGACAGGGGTCTACAATGAGCAGTTCTTC
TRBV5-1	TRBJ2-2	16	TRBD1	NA	CASSFRQGRVTGELFF	TGCGCCAGCAGCTTTCGACAGGGTAGGGTCACCGGGGAGCTGTTTTTT
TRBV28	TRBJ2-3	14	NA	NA	CASSPRWGADTQYF	TGTGCCAGCAGTCCTCGATGGGGGGCAGATACGCAGTATTTT